This record looks at one T cell receptor (beta chain) sequence and its context. Antigen unknown. This specimen belongs to a study of cytomegalovirus exposure and HLA in healthy donors. Study-level information: An earlier analysis found roughly 110 million unique TCR beta sequences from around 180 million T cells. Genetic ancestry analysis placed under 90% of the 410 or so donors that were genotyped in the Caucasian-associated cluster. Study-level findings and limits: Analysis was performed later, and it showed HLA-associated TCR beta chains to be more clonally expanded than equally common others.

This CDR3 region has 15 residues. The V gene's germline CDR1 is SGHRS and CDR2 YFSETQ. V lost 2 bases, J lost 8 bases, and 8 bases stayed unmatched. The PCR was carried out with 60 Vbeta primers and 13 Jbeta primers. Only in-frame clones appear in the TCRdb table, and some are missing; sequencing was by immunoSEQ multiplex PCR. The sample contains 150,000 or so clones, 60% to 85% of which appear only once. This sequence was found in a woman aged 40 to 49 in good health and CMV-seronegative. Source material: PBMCs. The gene calls are TRBV5-1 and TRBJ2-1; 9 bases fit TRBD2. DNA of the CDR3: TGCGCCAGCAGCTTCTCCGGCGGGGGGGTTGATGAGCAGTTCTTC. Translated, it gives CASSFSGGGVDEQFF.